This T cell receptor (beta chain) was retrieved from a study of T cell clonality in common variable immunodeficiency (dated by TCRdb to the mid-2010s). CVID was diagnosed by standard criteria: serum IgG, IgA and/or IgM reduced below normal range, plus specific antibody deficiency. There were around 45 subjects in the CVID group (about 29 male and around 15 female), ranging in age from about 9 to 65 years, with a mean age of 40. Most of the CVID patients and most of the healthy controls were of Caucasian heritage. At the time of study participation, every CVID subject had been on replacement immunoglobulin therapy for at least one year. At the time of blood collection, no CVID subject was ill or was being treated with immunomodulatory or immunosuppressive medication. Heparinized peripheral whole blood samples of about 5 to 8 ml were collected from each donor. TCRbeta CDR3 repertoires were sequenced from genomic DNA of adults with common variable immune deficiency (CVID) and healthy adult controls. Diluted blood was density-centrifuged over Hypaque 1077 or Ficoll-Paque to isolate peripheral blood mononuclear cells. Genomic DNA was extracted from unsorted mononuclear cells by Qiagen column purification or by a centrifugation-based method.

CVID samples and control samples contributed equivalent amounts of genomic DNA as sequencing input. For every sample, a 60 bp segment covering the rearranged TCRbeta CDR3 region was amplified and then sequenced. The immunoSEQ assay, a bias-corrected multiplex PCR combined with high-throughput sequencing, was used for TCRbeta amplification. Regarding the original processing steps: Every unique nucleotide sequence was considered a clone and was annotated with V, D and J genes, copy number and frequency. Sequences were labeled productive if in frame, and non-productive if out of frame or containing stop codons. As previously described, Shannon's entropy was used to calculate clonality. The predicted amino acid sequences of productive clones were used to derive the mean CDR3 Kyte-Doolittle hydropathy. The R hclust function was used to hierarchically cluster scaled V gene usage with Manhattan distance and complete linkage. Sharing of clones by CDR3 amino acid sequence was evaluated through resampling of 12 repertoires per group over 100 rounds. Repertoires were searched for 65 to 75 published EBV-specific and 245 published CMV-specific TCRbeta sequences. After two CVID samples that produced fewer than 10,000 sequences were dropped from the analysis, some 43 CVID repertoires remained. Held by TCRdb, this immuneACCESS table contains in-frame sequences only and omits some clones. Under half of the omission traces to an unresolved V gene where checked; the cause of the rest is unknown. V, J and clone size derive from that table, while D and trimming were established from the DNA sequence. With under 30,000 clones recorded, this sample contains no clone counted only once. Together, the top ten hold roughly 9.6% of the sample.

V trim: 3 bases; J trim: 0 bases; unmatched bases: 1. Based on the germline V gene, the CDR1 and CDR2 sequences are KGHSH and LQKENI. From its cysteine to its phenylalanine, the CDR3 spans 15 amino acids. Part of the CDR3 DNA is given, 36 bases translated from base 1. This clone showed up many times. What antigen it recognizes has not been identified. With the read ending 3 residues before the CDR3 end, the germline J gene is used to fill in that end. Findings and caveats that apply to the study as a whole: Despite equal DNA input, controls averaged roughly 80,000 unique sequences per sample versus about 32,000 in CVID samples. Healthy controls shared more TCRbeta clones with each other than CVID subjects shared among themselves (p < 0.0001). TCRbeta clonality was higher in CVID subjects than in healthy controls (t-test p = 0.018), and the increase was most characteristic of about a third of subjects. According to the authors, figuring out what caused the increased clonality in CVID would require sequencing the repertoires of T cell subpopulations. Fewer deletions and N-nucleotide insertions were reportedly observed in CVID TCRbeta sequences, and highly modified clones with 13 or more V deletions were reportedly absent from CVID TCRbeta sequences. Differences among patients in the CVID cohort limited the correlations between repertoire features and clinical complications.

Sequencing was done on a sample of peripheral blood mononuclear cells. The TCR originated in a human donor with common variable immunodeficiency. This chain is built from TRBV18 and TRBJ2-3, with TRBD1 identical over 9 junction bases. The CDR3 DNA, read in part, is TGTGCCAGCTCACCCGGGACAGGGAGCACAGATACG. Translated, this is CASSPGTGSTDT. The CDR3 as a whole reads CASSPGTGSTDTQYF.